This is a list of T cell receptor beta chains from one sample in a study of blood T cell repertoires in COVID-19. Clones were read by immunoSEQ multiplex PCR, and TCRdb kept only the in-frame ones, dropping some. The table records more than 200,000 clones, 80% to 90% of them present only once. The material sequenced was PBMCs or T cells enriched from blood (not recorded which). Receptor source: a man aged 35-49 years who had recovered from COVID-19. The CDR3 runs from the conserved cysteine through the conserved F or W. The order of the fields is J gene, V gene, clone size, D gene, CDR3 protein, CDR3 DNA. A D gene is named only where the DNA matches it firmly. The size of a clone is reported for some rows only, either as once, few or many, or as a class for expanded clones.

TRBJ1-1 | TRBV5-1 | NA | TRBD1 | CASSLRQGGMNTEAFF | TGCGCCAGCAGCTTACGACAGGGGGGGATGAACACTGAAGCTTTCTTT
TRBJ2-5 | TRBV19 | NA | TRBD1 | CATSGQGGVRTQYF | TGTGCCACCTCCGGACAGGGCGGGGTTCGGACCCAGTACTTC
TRBJ2-1 | TRBV7-6 | NA | TRBD2 | CASGAGAGGYNEQFF | TGTGCCAGCGGGGCGGGAGCGGGAGGTTACAATGAGCAGTTCTTC
TRBJ2-3 | TRBV4-2 | NA | TRBD2 | CASSFGTSGVGDTQYF | TGTGCCAGCAGCTTCGGGACTAGCGGGGTAGGGGATACGCAGTATTTT
TRBJ1-3 | TRBV18 | NA | TRBD1 | CASSPQTGDSGNTIYF | TGTGCCAGCTCACCACAAACAGGGGACTCTGGAAACACCATATATTTT
TRBJ2-3 | TRBV15 | once | NA | CATSNGEGLTDTQYF | TGTGCCACCAGCAACGGAGAGGGCCTCACAGATACGCAGTATTTT
TRBJ2-2 | TRBV2 | NA | TRBD1 | CASSGTGDKGELFF | TGTGCCAGCAGTGGGACAGGGGATAAAGGGGAGCTGTTTTTT
TRBJ2-1 | TRBV4-3 | few | NA | CASSRLVSYNEQFF | TGCGCCAGCAGCCGTCTAGTTTCCTACAATGAGCAGTTCTTC
TRBJ2-1 | TRBV4-2 | NA | TRBD2 | CASSQDQLAGSYNEQFF | TGTGCCAGCAGCCAAGATCAGCTAGCGGGCTCCTACAATGAGCAGTTCTTC
TRBJ1-4 | TRBV30 | once | NA | CAWSRQGNEKLFF | TGTGCCTGGAGCCGGCAGGGGAATGAAAAACTGTTTTTT
TRBJ2-7 | TRBV6-5 | NA | TRBD1 | CASSFNPTGAYEQYF | TGTGCCAGCAGCTTTAACCCGACAGGGGCCTACGAGCAGTACTTC
TRBJ1-5 | TRBV30 | NA | TRBD1 | CALDRGNQPQHF | TGTGCCTTAGACAGGGGCAATCAGCCCCAGCATTTT
TRBJ1-1 | TRBV7-9 | few | TRBD1 | CASSPTGLPTEAFF | TGTGCCAGCAGCCCGACAGGGTTGCCCACTGAAGCTTTCTTT
TRBJ1-2 | TRBV3-1/TRBV3-2 | NA | NA | CASSQMYSYGYTF | TGTGCCAGCAGCCAAATGTACAGCTATGGCTACACCTTC
TRBJ1-5 | TRBV19 | NA | NA | CASSSSGEGQPQHF | TGTGCCAGTAGTTCGTCAGGGGAGGGTCAGCCCCAGCATTTT
TRBJ2-2 | TRBV29-1 | NA | NA | CSVRRNTGELFF | TGCAGCGTTCGCAGAAACACCGGGGAGCTGTTTTTT
TRBJ2-7 | TRBV5-1 | NA | TRBD2 | CASSLVLTSGRGGDSEQYF | TGCGCCAGCAGCTTGGTACTCACTAGCGGGAGAGGAGGGGATTCCGAGCAGTACTTC
TRBJ2-7 | TRBV18 | NA | TRBD1 | CASSPRGHSYEQYF | TGTGCCAGCTCACCCAGGGGGCACTCCTACGAGCAGTACTTC
TRBJ1-2 | TRBV28 | NA | NA | CASSPDTTTYGYTF | TGTGCCAGCAGCCCCGACACAACCACCTATGGCTACACCTTC
TRBJ2-7 | TRBV30 | NA | TRBD1 | CAWRLGTGGYEQYF | TGTGCCTGGAGATTGGGGACAGGGGGCTACGAGCAGTACTTC
TRBJ1-4 | TRBV25-1 | NA | NA | CASSLHGTPDEKLFF | TGTGCCAGCAGTTTACACGGGACTCCTGATGAAAAACTGTTTTTT
TRBJ1-3 | TRBV7-2 | NA | NA | CASSLEQRNTIYF | TGTGCCAGCAGCTTAGAACAGAGAAACACCATATATTTT
TRBJ1-1 | TRBV29-1 | NA | NA | CSVDKAVGGSPEAFF | TGCAGCGTTGATAAGGCAGTGGGTGGGAGTCCTGAAGCTTTCTTT
TRBJ2-3 | TRBV28 | NA | TRBD2 | CASSLFPGLAGARDTQYF | TGTGCCAGCAGTTTATTCCCCGGACTAGCGGGAGCCCGGGATACGCAGTATTTT
TRBJ2-7 | TRBV2 | NA | TRBD1 | CASIIGTGQEQYF | TGTGCCAGCATTATCGGGACAGGGCAAGAGCAGTACTTC
TRBJ1-1 | TRBV7-9 | NA | TRBD1 | CASSLDRTGRRAFF | TGTGCCAGCAGCTTAGACAGGACAGGCCGGAGAGCTTTCTTT
TRBJ1-1 | TRBV29-1 | NA | TRBD1 | CSVELWTGVSTEAFF | TGCAGCGTTGAATTGTGGACAGGGGTCAGCACTGAAGCTTTCTTT
TRBJ2-1 | TRBV7-3 | NA | NA | CASSFPGVYNEQFF | TGTGCCAGCAGCTTCCCGGGAGTCTACAATGAGCAGTTCTTC
TRBJ1-5 | TRBV10-2 | NA | NA | CASSESQSNQPQHF | TGCGCCAGCAGTGAGTCACAATCCAATCAGCCCCAGCATTTT
TRBJ2-7 | TRBV6-2/TRBV6-3 | NA | NA | CASSYRSGTTSDEQYF | TGTGCCAGCAGTTACCGGTCCGGGACAACCTCAGACGAGCAGTACTTC
TRBJ2-2 | TRBV4-2 | NA | TRBD2 | CASSQVTGGPGELFF | TGTGCCAGCAGCCAAGTTACGGGGGGGCCCGGGGAGCTGTTTTTT
TRBJ2-3 | TRBV10-2 | NA | TRBD2 | CASSESTSGSTDTQYF | TGCGCCAGCAGTGAGTCAACTAGCGGGAGCACAGATACGCAGTATTTT
TRBJ2-3 | TRBV14 | NA | NA | CASSLLGAGDTDTQYF | TGTGCCAGCAGCCTCCTGGGGGCAGGGGACACAGATACGCAGTATTTT
TRBJ1-2 | TRBV6-5 | NA | NA | CASSQGLGGYTF | TGTGCCAGCAGCCAGGGCCTGGGTGGCTACACCTTC
TRBJ2-7 | TRBV28 | once | NA | CASSPRLGAYEQYF | TGTGCCAGCAGTCCACGACTCGGGGCCTACGAGCAGTACTTC
TRBJ1-1 | TRBV12-3/TRBV12-4 | NA | NA | CASSFGESEAFF | TGTGCCAGCAGTTTCGGGGAATCTGAAGCTTTCTTT
TRBJ2-2 | TRBV5-4 | NA | NA | CASSIGTGGRLYTGELFF | TGTGCCAGCAGCATAGGGACCGGGGGAAGGCTTTACACCGGGGAGCTGTTTTTT
TRBJ2-2 | TRBV11-2 | NA | TRBD1 | CASSFSGTGAGELFF | TGTGCCAGCAGCTTCTCCGGGACAGGGGCCGGGGAGCTGTTTTTT
TRBJ1-2 | TRBV30 | NA | NA | CAWSVMTNVNYGYTF | TGTGCCTGGAGTGTTATGACAAATGTCAACTATGGCTACACCTTC
TRBJ2-1 | TRBV7-2 | NA | NA | CASSLEASSYNEQFF | TGTGCCAGCAGCTTAGAGGCTAGCTCCTACAATGAGCAGTTCTTC
TRBJ2-7 | TRBV9 | NA | TRBD1 | CASSVRDRGVEQYF | TGTGCCAGCAGCGTAAGGGACAGGGGAGTCGAGCAGTACTTC
TRBJ2-3 | TRBV2 | NA | TRBD2 | CASNLAEADTQYF | TGTGCCAGCAACCTAGCGGAAGCAGATACGCAGTATTTT
TRBJ2-7 | TRBV6-2/TRBV6-3 | NA | TRBD2 | CASSYGPAGGYEQYF | TGTGCCAGCAGTTACGGTCCCGCGGGGGGCTACGAGCAGTACTTC
TRBJ1-1 | TRBV6-1 | few | NA | CASSEQGGFIEAFF | TGTGCCAGCAGTGAACAGGGAGGATTTATTGAAGCTTTCTTT
TRBJ1-2 | TRBV18 | NA | TRBD1 | CASSPWTGDGYTF | TGTGCCAGCTCACCGTGGACAGGCGATGGCTACACCTTC
TRBJ1-5 | TRBV30 | once | NA | CAWSTGEVQPQHF | TGTGCCTGGAGCACCGGGGAGGTGCAGCCCCAGCATTTT
TRBJ2-1 | TRBV9 | few | NA | CASSPRTDNEQFF | TGTGCCAGCAGCCCCCGGACAGACAATGAGCAGTTCTTC
TRBJ2-7 | TRBV6-5 | NA | NA | CASTSRGVSYEQYF | TGTGCCAGCACCTCCAGGGGGGTCTCCTACGAGCAGTACTTC
TRBJ2-6 | TRBV18 | once | TRBD1 | CASSPTSGTGGLSSGANVLTF | TGTGCCAGCTCACCAACTTCCGGGACAGGGGGCCTCAGCTCTGGGGCCAACGTCCTGACTTTC
TRBJ1-3 | TRBV7-2 | NA | TRBD1 | CASSFRQGGSSGNTIYF | TGTGCCAGCAGCTTTAGACAGGGGGGGAGCTCTGGAAACACCATATATTTT
TRBJ1-6 | TRBV30 | few | NA | CAWSRGYYNSPLHF | TGTGCCTGGAGCCGGGGGTACTATAATTCACCCCTCCACTTT
TRBJ2-7 | TRBV4-1 | NA | NA | CASSQDRVAHEQYF | TGCGCCAGCAGCCAAGATCGAGTAGCCCACGAGCAGTACTTC
TRBJ2-1 | TRBV6-2/TRBV6-3 | NA | TRBD2 | CASSSTREGPEQFF | TGTGCCAGCAGTTCTACGCGGGAGGGGCCGGAGCAGTTCTTC
TRBJ2-7 | TRBV3-1/TRBV3-2 | NA | NA | CASGGGPSSYEQYF | TGTGCCAGCGGAGGAGGCCCGAGCTCCTACGAGCAGTACTTC
TRBJ2-3 | TRBV4-1 | NA | NA | CASSQDRTQAADTDTQYF | TGCGCCAGCAGCCAAGATCGAACCCAAGCGGCCGACACAGATACGCAGTATTTT
TRBJ2-7 | TRBV27 | NA | NA | CASGTYEQYF | TGTGCGTCAGGGACCTACGAGCAGTACTTC
TRBJ2-7 | TRBV10-3 | NA | NA | CAISEPGQIGRQYF | TGTGCCATCAGTGAGCCAGGACAGATTGGCAGGCAGTACTTC